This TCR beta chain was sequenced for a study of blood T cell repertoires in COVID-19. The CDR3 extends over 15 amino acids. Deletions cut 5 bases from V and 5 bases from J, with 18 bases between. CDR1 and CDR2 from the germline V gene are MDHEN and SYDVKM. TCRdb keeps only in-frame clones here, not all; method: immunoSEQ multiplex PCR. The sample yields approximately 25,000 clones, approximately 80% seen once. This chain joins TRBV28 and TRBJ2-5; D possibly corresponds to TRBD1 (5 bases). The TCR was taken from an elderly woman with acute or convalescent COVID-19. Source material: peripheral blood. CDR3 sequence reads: CASSELKGNAETQYF. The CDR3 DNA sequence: TGTGCCAGCAGTGAATTGAAGGGGAACGCGGAGACCCAGTACTTC.